A single sample is the source of the 24 T cell receptor beta chains below, sequenced in a study of T-cell memory formation after mild COVID-19. MiXCR was run by TCRdb on the 5' RACE reads, yielding one entry per CDR3 protein. This table holds roughly 450,000 distinct CDR3 sequences, 15% to 20% found once. Sequencing used PBMCs or a T cell subset sorted from them (not recorded which). Receptor source: an adult woman who had mild COVID-19 (a few samples of this study predate the infection). Cell type and time point are not known.

This clonotype has only a few counts. The chain couples TRBV14 to TRBJ2-2; D unresolved. V was clipped by 3 bases and J by 1 base, with 18 bases between them. Germline CDR1 is SGHDN and CDR2 is FVKESK. The CDR3 is 18 amino acids. The CDR3 region has the DNA TGTGCCAGCAGCCAGGAAAAGACTCCCAGACAGAACACCGGGGAGCTGTTTTTT. Amino acid sequence: CASSQEKTPRQNTGELFF.

The chain couples TRBV25-1 to TRBJ2-7; 11 bases match TRBD1. CDR1 is MGHDK and CDR2 is SYGVNS in the germline V gene. Unmatched junction bases numbered 8, after V lost 6 bases and J lost 4 bases. The CDR3 totals 15 residues. CDR3 sequence (DNA): TGTGCCAGCAGCGGATGGGGGACAGGGGGTTACGAGCAGTACTTC. Translation: CASSGWGTGGYEQYF.

In its sample, this clonotype was seen a few times. One end of the junction fails to match germline, which may point to a read error. The chain combines TRBV6-6 with TRBJ1-1; D is undetermined. In germline, CDR1 is MNHNY, CDR2 SVGAGI (reference sequence). The CDR3 contains 13 residues. This CDR3 is CASRYLENTEAFF. The CDR3 DNA sequence: TGTGCCAGCAGATACTTAGAGAACACTGAAGCTTTCTTT.

This clonotype was seen ten or more times. The V gene is TRBV7-8, the J gene TRBJ2-7, with D possibly being TRBD1 or TRBD2 (6 bases each). This CDR3 has 17 amino acids. From germline, CDR1 is SGHVS and CDR2 FQNEAQ. With 5 bases removed from V and 6 bases from J, the gap between germline ends came to 26 bases. For the CDR3, the DNA is TGTGCCAGCAGCCCGTCCCGGGGGCCTGCCCGCAAAATCGAGCAGTACTTC. This translates into CASSPSRGPARKIEQYF.

This chain uses TRBV7-9 with TRBJ2-5; no clear D gene. V gave up 2 bases and J gave up 2 bases, with 9 bases separating them. This CDR3 contains 14 residues. Looked up from germline, CDR1 is SEHNR and CDR2 is FQNEAQ (reference sequence). This CDR3 reads CASSLYRSQETQYF. Here the CDR3 DNA reads TGTGCCAGCAGCTTATACCGGTCTCAAGAGACCCAGTACTTC.

This clonotype was observed a handful of times. A junction end diverges from the germline sequence, so it may reflect a read error. CDR3 DNA: TGTGCCAGCAGCTTAGAGAGGGGATCACCCCTCCACTTT. This sequence encodes CASSLERGSPLHF. The gene calls are TRBV5-1 and TRBJ1-6; D is perhaps TRBD1 (5 bases). The CDR3 is 13 residues long. The germline V gene has CDR1 SGHRS and CDR2 YFSETQ.

This chain joins TRBV7-9 and TRBJ2-6, with unresolved D. The germline gives CDR1 SEHNR, CDR2 FQNEAQ (reference sequence). Between the trimmed V and J ends, which lost 5 bases and 3 bases, there was a span of 20 bases. CDR3 length: 18 residues. Written as DNA, the CDR3 is TGTGCCAGCAGCCGATTCACCCCCCGTACGGGTGGGGCCAACGTCCTGACTTTC. This codes for CASSRFTPRTGGANVLTF.

There are a few counts of this clonotype. The chain recombines TRBV5-5 with TRBJ2-7, with TRBD1 identical over 7 bases. V dropped 4 bases and J dropped 0; count of bases not matched to a gene: 4. The germline V gene has CDR1 SGHKS and CDR2 YYEKEE (reference sequence). The CDR3 is 14 amino acids. The chain's CDR3 is CASSIQGPSYEQYF. Written as DNA, the CDR3 is TGTGCCAGCAGCATACAGGGGCCCTCCTACGAGCAGTACTTC.

CDR3 in amino acids: CASTMDRSTEAFF. CDR3 bases: TGCGCCAGCACAATGGACAGGAGCACTGAAGCTTTCTTT. The chain recombines TRBV5-1 with TRBJ1-1; 7 nucleotides match TRBD1. V was pared by 6 bases and J by 4 bases, with 6 bases of the junction left unmatched. The length of the CDR3 is 13 residues. CDR1 is SGHRS, CDR2 YFSETQ, per germline.

This clonotype was detected a few times. The chain carries TRBV19 and TRBJ2-3; TRBD2 matches 11 bases. Trimming at V came to 3 bases and at J to 8 bases, leaving 16 bases not matched to a gene. Germline V gene lookup returns CDR1 LNHDA and CDR2 SQIVND (reference sequence). The CDR3 is 18 residues long. CDR3 protein: CASSIALAGGPTGRTQYF. For the CDR3, the DNA is TGTGCCAGTAGTATTGCGCTAGCGGGAGGACCGACGGGGCGTACGCAGTATTTT.

This chain connects TRBV20-1 to TRBJ2-5, with TRBD2 as a possible D gene (5 bases). Trimming stripped 6 bases from V and 0 bases from J, with 8 bases between. The CDR3 is 12 amino acids. Germline V CDR1 and CDR2: DFQATT, SNEGSKA (reference sequence). The CDR3 reads CSARRYQETQYF. DNA of the CDR3: TGCAGTGCCCGGAGGTACCAAGAGACCCAGTACTTC.

The gene calls are TRBV25-1 and TRBJ2-1; D is possibly TRBD2 (6 bases). This CDR3 contains 13 residues. V was cut by 4 bases and J by 7 bases, with 11 bases left in between. Germline CDR1 MGHDK, CDR2 SYGVNS. The CDR3 DNA sequence: TGTGCCAGCAGTGGGATCCGGGGGAATGAGCAGTTCTTC. Translated: CASSGIRGNEQFF.

The chain carries TRBV4-1 and TRBJ2-1, with 11 bases aligning to TRBD2. Per the germline V gene, CDR1 is MGHRA and CDR2 is YSYEKL. Unmatched junction bases numbered 6, after V lost 4 bases and J lost 7 bases. This CDR3 region has 15 residues. The CDR3 coding sequence is TGCGCCAGCAGCCTGGGACTAGCGGCCTTAAATGAGCAGTTCTTC. This encodes CASSLGLAALNEQFF.

The genes are TRBV2 and TRBJ2-7, with TRBD1 matching over 10 bases. Germline V CDR1 and CDR2: SNHLY, FYNNEI. Trimming removed 6 bases from V and 2 bases from J; junction bases left unmatched: 13. The CDR3 sequence is 17 residues long. The CDR3 region is CASRDSPGQGNPYEQYF. CDR3 DNA: TGTGCCAGCAGAGATAGCCCGGGACAGGGGAATCCCTACGAGCAGTACTTC.

The count of this clonotype is one. The chain has TRBV5-1 and TRBJ1-4, with 10 bases lining up with TRBD1. In germline, CDR1 is SGHRS, CDR2 YFSETQ. Trimming cost V 4 bases and J 14 bases; bases outside gene matches: 5. The CDR3 sequence is 12 residues long. The CDR3 sequence: CASSELGQGLFF. DNA for the CDR3: TGCGCCAGCAGCGAACTGGGACAGGGGCTGTTTTTT. The whole variable domain, remainder taken from reference TRBV5-1 and TRBJ1-4, is KAGVTQTPRYLIKTRGQQVTLSCSPISGHRSVSWYQQTPGQGLQFLFEYFSETQRNKGNFPGRFSGRQFSNSRSEMNVSTLELGDSALYLCASSELGQGLFFGSGTQLSVL.

The chain recombines TRBV5-1 with TRBJ2-1; 9 positions agree with TRBD2. The germline V gene has CDR1 SGHRS and CDR2 YFSETQ. V gave up 3 bases and J gave up 5 bases; unmatched junction bases: 6. This CDR3 is 15 amino acids long. CDR3 sequence: CASSYGGGAHNEQFF. The CDR3 DNA reads TGCGCCAGCAGCTATGGCGGGGGGGCCCACAATGAGCAGTTCTTC.

This clonotype appeared a few times. The chain couples TRBV11-2 to TRBJ2-1; 8 bases are shared with TRBD1. Germline V gene data show CDR1 as SGHAT and CDR2 as FQNNGV. The ends lost 1 base at V and 7 bases at J; junction bases unmatched: 6. This CDR3 is built from 15 residues. DNA of the CDR3: TGTGCCAGCAGCTTAGTGGGACAGGCATCGAATGAGCAGTTCTTC. Amino acids: CASSLVGQASNEQFF.

This clonotype was observed a few times. CDR3 region: CASSLADGYEQYF. For the CDR3, the DNA is TGCGCCAGCAGCTTAGCGGACGGCTACGAGCAGTACTTC. The J gene is TRBJ2-7, the V gene TRBV5-1, with D possibly matching TRBD2 (5 bases). This CDR3 has 13 residues. V was shortened by 2 bases and J by 3 bases, with 9 bases between the two germline ends. Germline V gene sequence: CDR1 SGHRS, CDR2 YFSETQ.

V is TRBV11-3 and J is TRBJ2-1, with 10 bases fitting TRBD2. V gave up 5 bases and J gave up 5 bases; unmatched junction bases: 6. From germline, CDR1 is SGHNT and CDR2 YENEEA. This CDR3 has 15 amino acids. CDR3 sequence: CASSPLLAGDNEQFF. CDR3 bases: TGTGCCAGCAGCCCCCTTCTAGCGGGAGACAATGAGCAGTTCTTC.

This clonotype was seen a handful of times. The rearrangement links TRBV5-1 to TRBJ2-2; 7 bases match TRBD2. This CDR3 region has 13 residues. Germline V gene lookup returns CDR1 SGHRS and CDR2 YFSETQ. Trimming took 5 bases from V and 6 from J; bases not matched to a gene: 4. Here the CDR3 DNA reads TGCGCCAGCAGTGGTAGCGGGTCCGGGGAGCTGTTTTTT. Amino acid sequence: CASSGSGSGELFF.

This clonotype showed up just a few times. V usage is TRBV6-2 or TRBV6-3 and J usage is TRBJ2-4; tentative D call: TRBD1 (5 bases). The V end lost 3 bases, the J end lost 7 bases, and 19 bases lay between the germline ends. CDR3 length equals 16 residues. Per the germline V gene, CDR1 is MNHEY and CDR2 is SVGEGT. CDR3 amino acids: CASSYSADSFGNIQYF. The CDR3 DNA follows: TGTGCCAGCAGTTATTCGGCAGACAGCTTCGGGAACATTCAGTACTTC.

This clonotype turned up a few times. This sequence joins TRBV7-9 and TRBJ1-2, with D hard to call. With 2 bases removed from V and 6 bases from J, the gap between germline ends came to 10 bases. The CDR3 length is 13 residues. CDR1 SEHNR and CDR2 FQNEAQ come from the germline V gene (reference sequence). CDR3 in DNA: TGTGCCAGCAGCTTATCGTCCCCGGATGGCTACACCTTC. As protein: CASSLSSPDGYTF.

The CDR3 sequence: CASSSRETGEQYF. Here the CDR3 DNA reads TGTGCCAGCTCATCCAGGGAGACAGGGGAGCAGTACTTC. This sequence joins TRBV18 and TRBJ2-7; TRBD1 agrees at 7 bases. V gave up 5 bases and J gave up 7 bases; unmatched junction bases: 8. Per germline, CDR1 KGHSH and CDR2 LQKENI. This CDR3 comprises 13 residues. Variable domain in full (rest from reference TRBV18 and TRBJ2-7): NAGVMQNPRHLVRRRGQEARLRCSPMKGHSHVYWYRQLPEEGLKFMVYLQKENIIDESGMPKERFSAEFPKEGPSILRIQQVVRGDSAAYFCASSSRETGEQYFGPGTRLTVT.

This clonotype was seen a handful of times. This sequence joins TRBV5-4 and TRBJ2-1; no firm D call. There are 13 residues in the CDR3. Trimming took 0 bases from V and 7 from J, leaving 8 bases between them. Germline V lookup: CDR1 SGHNT, CDR2 YYREEE (reference sequence). The chain's CDR3 is CASSLAVLNEQFF. CDR3 bases: TGTGCCAGCAGCTTGGCGGTTCTGAATGAGCAGTTCTTC.